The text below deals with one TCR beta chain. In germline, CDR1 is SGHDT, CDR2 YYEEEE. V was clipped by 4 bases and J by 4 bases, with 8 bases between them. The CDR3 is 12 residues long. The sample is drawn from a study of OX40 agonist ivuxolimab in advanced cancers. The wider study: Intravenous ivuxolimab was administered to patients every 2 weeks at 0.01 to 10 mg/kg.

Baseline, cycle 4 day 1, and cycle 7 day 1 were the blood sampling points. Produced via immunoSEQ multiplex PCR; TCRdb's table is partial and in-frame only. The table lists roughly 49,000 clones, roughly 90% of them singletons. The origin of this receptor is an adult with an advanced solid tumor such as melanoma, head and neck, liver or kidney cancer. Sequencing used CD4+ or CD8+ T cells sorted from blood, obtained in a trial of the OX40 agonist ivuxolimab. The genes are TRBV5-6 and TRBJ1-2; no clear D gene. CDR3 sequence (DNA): TGTGCCAGCAGCCCTGGGCCCTATGGCTACACCTTC. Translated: CASSPGPYGYTF.